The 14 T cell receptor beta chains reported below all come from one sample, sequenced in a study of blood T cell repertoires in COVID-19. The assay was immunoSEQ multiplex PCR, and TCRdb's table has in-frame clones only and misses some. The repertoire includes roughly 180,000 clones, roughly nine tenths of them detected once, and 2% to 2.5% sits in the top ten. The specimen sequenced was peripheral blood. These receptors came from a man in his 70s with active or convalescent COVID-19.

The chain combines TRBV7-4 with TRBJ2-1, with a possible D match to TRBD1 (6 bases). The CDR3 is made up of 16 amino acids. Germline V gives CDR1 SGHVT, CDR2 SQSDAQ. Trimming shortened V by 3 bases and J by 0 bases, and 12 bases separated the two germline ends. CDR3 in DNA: TGTGCCAGCAGCTTCGGACAGCGGAGCTCCTACAATGAGCAGTTCTTC. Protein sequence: CASSFGQRSSYNEQFF.

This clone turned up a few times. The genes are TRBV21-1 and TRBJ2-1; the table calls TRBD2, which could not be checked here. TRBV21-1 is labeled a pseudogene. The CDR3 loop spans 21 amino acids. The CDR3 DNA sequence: TGTGCCAGCAGCAAACCCTCGGAAGGGCGGACTAGCGGGAGACACCTCAATGAGCAGTTCTTC. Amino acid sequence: CASSKPSEGRTSGRHLNEQFF.

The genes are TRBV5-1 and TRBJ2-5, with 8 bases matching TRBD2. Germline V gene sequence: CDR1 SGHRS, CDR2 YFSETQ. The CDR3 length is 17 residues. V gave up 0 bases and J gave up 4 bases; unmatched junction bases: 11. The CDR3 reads CASSLAPQGTRGETQYF. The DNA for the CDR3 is TGCGCCAGCAGCTTGGCTCCTCAGGGGACTAGGGGAGAGACCCAGTACTTC.

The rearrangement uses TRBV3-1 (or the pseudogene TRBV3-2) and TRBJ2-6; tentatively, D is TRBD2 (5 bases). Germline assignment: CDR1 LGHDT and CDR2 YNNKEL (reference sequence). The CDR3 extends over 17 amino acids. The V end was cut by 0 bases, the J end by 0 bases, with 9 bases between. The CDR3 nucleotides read TGTGCCAGCAGCCAAGAGACGGGGTTCTCTGGGGCCAACGTCCTGACTTTC. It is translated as CASSQETGFSGANVLTF.

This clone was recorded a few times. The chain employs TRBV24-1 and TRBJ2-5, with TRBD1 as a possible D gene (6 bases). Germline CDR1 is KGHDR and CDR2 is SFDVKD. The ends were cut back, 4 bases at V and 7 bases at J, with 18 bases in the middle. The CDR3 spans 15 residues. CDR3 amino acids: CATSDPTGTKWTQYF. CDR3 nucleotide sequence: TGTGCCACCAGTGACCCGACAGGAACCAAGTGGACCCAGTACTTC.

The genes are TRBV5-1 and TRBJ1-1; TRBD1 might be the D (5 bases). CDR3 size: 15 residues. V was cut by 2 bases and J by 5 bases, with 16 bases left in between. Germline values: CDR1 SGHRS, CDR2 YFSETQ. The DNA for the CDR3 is TGCGCCAGCAGCTTATCGGGACGTGGAGGGACTGAAGCTTTCTTT. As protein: CASSLSGRGGTEAFF.

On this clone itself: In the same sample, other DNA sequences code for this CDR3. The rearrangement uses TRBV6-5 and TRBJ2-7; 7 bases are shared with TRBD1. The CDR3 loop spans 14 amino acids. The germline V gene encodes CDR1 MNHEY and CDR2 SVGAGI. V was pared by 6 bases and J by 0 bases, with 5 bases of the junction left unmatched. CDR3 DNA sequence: TGTGCCAGCAGCCAGACAGGGAGCTCCTACGAGCAGTACTTC. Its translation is CASSQTGSSYEQYF.

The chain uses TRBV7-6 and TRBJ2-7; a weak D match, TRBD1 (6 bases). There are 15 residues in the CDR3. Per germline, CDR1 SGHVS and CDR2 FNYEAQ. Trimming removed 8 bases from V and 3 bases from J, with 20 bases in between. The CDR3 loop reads CASSPDRQGFYEQYF. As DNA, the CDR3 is TGTGCCAGCTCACCCGACAGGCAGGGGTTCTACGAGCAGTACTTC. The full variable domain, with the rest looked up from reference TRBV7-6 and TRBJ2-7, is GAGVSQSPRYKVTKRGQDVALRCDPISGHVSLYWYRQALGQGPEFLTYFNYEAQQDKSGLPNDRFSAERPEGSISTLTIQRTEQRDSAMYRCASSPDRQGFYEQYFGPGTRLTVT.

CDR3 protein: CANRMGVGSYPREQYF. As DNA, the CDR3 is TGTGCCAACCGCATGGGGGTCGGGAGTTACCCACGCGAGCAGTACTTC. V and J are TRBV21-1 and TRBJ2-7; the table gives TRBD2 as D, unverified against the DNA. TRBV21-1 is deemed a pseudogene. CDR3 length: 16 residues.

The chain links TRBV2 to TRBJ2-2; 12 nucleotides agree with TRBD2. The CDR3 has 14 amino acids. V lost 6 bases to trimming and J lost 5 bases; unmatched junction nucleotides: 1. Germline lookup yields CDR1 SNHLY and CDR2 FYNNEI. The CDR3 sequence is CASRTSGGTGELFF. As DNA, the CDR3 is TGTGCCAGCAGGACTAGCGGGGGAACCGGGGAGCTGTTTTTT.

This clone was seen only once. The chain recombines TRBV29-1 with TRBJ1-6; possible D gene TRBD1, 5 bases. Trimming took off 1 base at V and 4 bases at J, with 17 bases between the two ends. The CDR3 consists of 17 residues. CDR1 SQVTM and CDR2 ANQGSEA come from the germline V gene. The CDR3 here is CSVEVQLIRDYNSPLHF. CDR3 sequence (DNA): TGCAGCGTTGAAGTCCAACTCATCAGGGATTATAATTCACCCCTCCACTTT. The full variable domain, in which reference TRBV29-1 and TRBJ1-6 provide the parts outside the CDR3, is SAVISQKPSRDICQRGTSLTIQCQVDSQVTMMFWYRQQPGQSLTLIATANQGSEATYESGFVIDKFPISRPNLTFSTLTVSNMSPEDSSIYLCSVEVQLIRDYNSPLHFGNGTRLTVT.

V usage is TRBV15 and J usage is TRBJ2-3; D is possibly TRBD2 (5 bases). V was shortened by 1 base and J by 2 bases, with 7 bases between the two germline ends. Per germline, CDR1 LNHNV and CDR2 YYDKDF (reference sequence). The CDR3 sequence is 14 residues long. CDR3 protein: CATSRAGNTDTQYF. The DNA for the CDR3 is TGTGCCACCAGCAGAGCGGGAAACACAGATACGCAGTATTTT.

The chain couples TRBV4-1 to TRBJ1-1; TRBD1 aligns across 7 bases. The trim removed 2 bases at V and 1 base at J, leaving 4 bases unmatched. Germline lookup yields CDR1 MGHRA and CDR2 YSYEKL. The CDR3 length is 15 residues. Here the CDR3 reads CASSQNEGANTEAFF. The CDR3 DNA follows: TGCGCCAGCAGCCAAAACGAGGGGGCGAACACTGAAGCTTTCTTT.

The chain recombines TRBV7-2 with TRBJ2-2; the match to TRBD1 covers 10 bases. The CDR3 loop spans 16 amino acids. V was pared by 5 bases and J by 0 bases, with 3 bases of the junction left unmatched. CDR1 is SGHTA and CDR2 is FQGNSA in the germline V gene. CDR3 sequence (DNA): TGTGCCAGCAGCGCGACAGGGGGCGCGAACACCGGGGAGCTGTTTTTT. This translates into CASSATGGANTGELFF.